This TCR beta chain was identified during a study of cytomegalovirus exposure and HLA in healthy donors. Whole-study context: In an early release, HLA-typed donors contributed some 82 million unique TCR sequences. Study findings and constraints: Reportedly, HLA-A and HLA-B alleles of most subjects were accurately predicted from TCR beta. A later analysis showed that HLA-associated TCR beta chains had undergone more clonal expansion than equally common others. Analyzed later, most CMV-associated TCR beta chains appeared HLA-restricted.

Trimming shortened V by 1 base and J by 5 bases, and 18 bases separated the two germline ends. CDR1 is SGHVS and CDR2 is FNYEAQ in the germline V gene. This CDR3 has 17 amino acids. Details on this clone: Its antigen is unidentified.

The study ran its PCR with 60 Vbeta and 13 Jbeta primers. The table came from immunoSEQ multiplex PCR; TCRdb's copy has only in-frame clones and leaves some out. The sample carries roughly 160,000 clones, around 80% recorded once. This receptor was identified in a middle-aged man in good health and CMV-seronegative. This rearrangement joins TRBV7-6 to TRBJ2-1, with a tentative D call TRBD1 (6 bases). Input material: PBMCs. CDR3 sequence (DNA): TGTGCCAGCAGCTTAGAAGGGACACCCTTACGGCACAATGAGCAGTTCTTC. Amino acids: CASSLEGTPLRHNEQFF.